Each of the 13 T cell receptor beta chains below was sequenced from the same sample in a study of tissue T cells after allogeneic stem cell transplantation. Libraries were prepared by immunoSEQ multiplex PCR; TCRdb keeps only in-frame clonotypes and omits some of them. The table includes some 47,000 clones, about three quarters detected once. The sequencing input was sorted cells pooled from one or two spleens. Receptors originate from a pool of C57BL/6 mice in good health.

About this clone: Genes and germline are mouse. The read finishes 1 residue shy of the CDR3 end, and the germline J gene is used to complete it. The V gene is TRBV2, the J gene TRBJ2-4, with D uncertain. Looked up from germline, CDR1 is LGHNA and CDR2 is YSYQKL. The length of the CDR3 is 15 residues. Trimming took 0 bases from V and 0 from J, leaving 7 bases between them. The DNA read from the CDR3 is TGTGCCAGCAGCCAAGAGGAGGGTAGTCAAAACACCTTGTAC. As protein: CASSQEEGSQNTLY. The complete CDR3 protein is CASSQEEGSQNTLYF.

For this clone: Mouse gene names apply. The part of the CDR3 DNA that was read is TGTGCCAGCAGCTTCGACAGGGCCTCCGACTACACC. Protein sequence: CASSFDRASDYT. The full-length CDR3 reads as CASSFDRASDYTF. The V gene is TRBV3, the J gene TRBJ1-2; 7 nucleotides match TRBD1. The read stops 1 residue short of the end of the CDR3; the missing end is completed from the germline J gene. V gave up 3 bases and J gave up 4 bases; unmatched junction bases: 2. The length of the CDR3 is 13 residues. The V gene's germline CDR1 is SNHLY and CDR2 FYNGKV (reference sequence). The variable domain in full, completed from reference TRBV3 and TRBJ1-2, reads GPKVLQIPSHQIIDMGQMVTLNCDPVSNHLYFYWYKQILGQQMEFLVNFYNGKVMEKSKLFKDQFSVERPDGSYFTLKIQPTALEDSAVYFCASSFDRASDYTFGSGTRLLVI.

Of note for this clone: Genes here carry mouse names. Read data end 1 residue before the CDR3 end; the end is taken from the germline J gene. The V and J genes are TRBV4 and TRBJ2-2, with D possibly being TRBD1 (6 bases). The CDR3 extends over 14 amino acids. Per germline, CDR1 LGHDT and CDR2 YNNKQL (reference sequence). V shed 6 bases and J shed 1 base, with 9 bases lying between them. The CDR3 spells CASRRDKNTGQLYF. The CDR3 DNA, read in part, is TGTGCCAGCAGGCGGGACAAAAACACCGGGCAGCTCTAC. Drawing the rest from reference TRBV4 and TRBJ2-2, the complete variable domain is ETAVFQTPNYHVTQVGNEVSFNCKQTLGHDTMYWYKQDSKKLLKIMFSYNNKQLIVNETVPRRFSPQSSDKAHLNLRIKSVEPEDSAVYLCASRRDKNTGQLYFGEGSKLTVL.

As for this clone: Gene names and germline match the mouse. The read terminates 1 residue ahead of where the CDR3 ends, so the germline J gene completes it. This chain connects TRBV19 to TRBJ2-3, with 7 bases lining up with TRBD2. The CDR3 runs to 12 residues. The V gene's germline CDR1 is FNHDT and CDR2 SITEND (reference sequence). After removal of 5 bases from V and 6 bases from J, the junction contained 3 bases not matched to a gene. CDR3 DNA, as far as it was read: TGTGCCAGCAGCCCGACTGGGGAAACGCTGTAT. Translating gives CASSPTGETLY. The entire CDR3 is CASSPTGETLYF.

As regards this clone: The gene names given are mouse names. The read stops 1 residue short of the end of the CDR3; the missing end is completed from the germline J gene. The rearrangement joins TRBV15 to TRBJ2-1; possible D gene TRBD2, 6 bases. CDR3 length: 14 residues. CDR1 SGHND and CDR2 FRSKSL come from the germline V gene. Between the trimmed V and J ends, which lost 1 base and 7 bases, there was a span of 11 bases. The CDR3: CASSLGGDWAEQFF. The part of the CDR3 DNA that was read is TGTGCCAGCAGTTTAGGGGGGGATTGGGCTGAGCAGTTC.

This clone was observed a handful of times. Mouse germline and gene names are used. The CDR3 extends 1 residue past the end of the read, so its final part is completed from the germline J gene. The chain recombines TRBV13-1 with TRBJ1-4, with 8 bases aligning to TRBD1. CDR1 and CDR2 from the germline V gene are NSHNY and SYGAGN. This CDR3 is built from 14 residues. J lost 7 bases, V lost 3 bases, and 5 bases had no gene match. The CDR3 loop reads CASSGDRGGERLFF. CDR3 DNA (partial): TGTGCCAGCAGTGGTGACAGGGGAGGCGAAAGATTATTT.

As regards this clone: Genes and germline are mouse. The missing CDR3 end, 1 residue past where the read stops, is filled in from the germline J gene. The chain combines TRBV19 with TRBJ1-6; D is unresolved. TRBJ1-6 is known as an ORF, though its function is uncertain. The CDR3 contains 14 residues. V gave up 4 bases and J gave up 7 bases, with 12 bases separating them. In germline, CDR1 is FNHDT, CDR2 SITEND (reference sequence). CDR3 bases read: TGTGCCAGCAGTCCACAGAAAAACAATTCGCCCCTCTAC. Translated, it gives CASSPQKNNSPLY. The full CDR3 sequence reads CASSPQKNNSPLYF.

With respect to this clone: All gene names here are mouse names. With the read ending 1 residue before the CDR3 end, the germline J gene is used to fill in that end. The chain couples TRBV3 to TRBJ1-1, with 7 bases aligning to TRBD1. This CDR3 has 14 residues. V lost 3 bases and J lost 1; bases outside the gene matches: 2. Germline assignment: CDR1 SNHLY and CDR2 FYNGKV (reference sequence). CDR3 DNA (partial): TGTGCCAGCAGCTTGACAGGGTTAAACACAGAAGTCTTC. Translated, it gives CASSLTGLNTEVF. The full CDR3 is CASSLTGLNTEVFF.

For this clone: The genes and germline here are from mouse. The CDR3 end lies 1 residue beyond the end of the read and is filled in from the germline J gene. The J gene is TRBJ1-1, the V gene TRBV15; 7 bases are a match to TRBD1. The V and J ends lost 4 bases and 1 base, in that order; junction bases with no gene match: 3. This CDR3 is built from 14 residues. From germline, CDR1 is SGHND and CDR2 FRSKSL. The chain's CDR3 is CASSSYRGNTEVFF. The DNA read from the CDR3 is TGTGCCAGCAGTTCCTACAGGGGAAACACAGAAGTCTTC.

As regards this clone: Gene and germline names: mouse. The read gets to within 1 residue of the CDR3 end, and the germline J gene fills in the rest. The chain couples TRBV1 to TRBJ2-1; 12 bases fit TRBD2. Germline-derived CDR1 and CDR2 are NSQYPW and LRSPGD (reference sequence). V shed 3 bases and J 6 bases; nucleotides not matched to a gene: 6. The CDR3 is 16 amino acids. The sequenced part of the CDR3 DNA is TGCACCTGCAGTGCTCCCCGGGACTGGGGGGTTGCTGAGCAGTTC. Protein product: CTCSAPRDWGVAEQF. The CDR3, in full, reads CTCSAPRDWGVAEQFF.

The table lists this clone with a count of one. All gene names here are mouse names. The CDR3 is cut off 1 residue early in the read; its end comes from the germline J gene. The genes are TRBV24 and TRBJ1-2, with D perhaps TRBD1 (5 bases). The V end was cut by 4 bases, the J end by 5 bases, with 14 bases between. Germline V gives CDR1 KGHTA, CDR2 FRNEEI. This CDR3 comprises 14 residues. The chain's CDR3 is CASSPPRGRSDYTF. CDR3 DNA (partial): TGTGCCAGCAGTCCGCCTCGGGGGAGGTCCGACTACACC.

In this sample, this clone turned up a few times. Each gene name is a mouse one. The read falls 1 residue short of the CDR3 end, and the missing part is taken from the germline J gene. The chain carries TRBV4 and TRBJ2-1; 7 positions agree with TRBD2. Germline V gene data show CDR1 as LGHDT and CDR2 as YNNKQL (reference sequence). This CDR3 is 15 amino acids long. Unmatched junction bases numbered 4, after V lost 4 bases and J lost 1 base. CDR3 bases read: TGTGCCAGCAGCTCTTACTGGGGAAACTATGCTGAGCAGTTC. Its translation is CASSSYWGNYAEQF. The CDR3 reads in full as CASSSYWGNYAEQFF.

This clone was detected only a few times. All gene names here are mouse names. The read terminates 1 residue before the CDR3 end, so the remaining end is supplied by the germline J gene. The rearrangement links TRBV19 to TRBJ1-3; D gene unclear. This CDR3 has 11 amino acids. Germline V gene lookup returns CDR1 FNHDT and CDR2 SITEND (reference sequence). Trimming took 5 bases from V and 1 from J, leaving 1 base between them. The covered CDR3 bases are TGTGCCAGCAGGTCTGGAAATACGCTCTAT. Residues: CASRSGNTLY. The full CDR3 protein reads CASRSGNTLYF.